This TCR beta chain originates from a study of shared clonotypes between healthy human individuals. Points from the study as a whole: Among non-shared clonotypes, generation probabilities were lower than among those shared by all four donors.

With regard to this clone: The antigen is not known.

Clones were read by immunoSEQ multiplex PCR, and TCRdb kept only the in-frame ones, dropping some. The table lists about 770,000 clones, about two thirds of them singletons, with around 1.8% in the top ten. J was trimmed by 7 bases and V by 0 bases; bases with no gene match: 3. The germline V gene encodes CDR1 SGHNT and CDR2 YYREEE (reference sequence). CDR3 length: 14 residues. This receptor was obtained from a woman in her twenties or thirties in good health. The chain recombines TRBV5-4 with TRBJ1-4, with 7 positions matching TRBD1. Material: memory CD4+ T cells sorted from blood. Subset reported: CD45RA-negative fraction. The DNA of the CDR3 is TGTGCCAGCAGCTTGGGACAGGGATTTGAAAAACTGTTTTTT. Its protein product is CASSLGQGFEKLFF.